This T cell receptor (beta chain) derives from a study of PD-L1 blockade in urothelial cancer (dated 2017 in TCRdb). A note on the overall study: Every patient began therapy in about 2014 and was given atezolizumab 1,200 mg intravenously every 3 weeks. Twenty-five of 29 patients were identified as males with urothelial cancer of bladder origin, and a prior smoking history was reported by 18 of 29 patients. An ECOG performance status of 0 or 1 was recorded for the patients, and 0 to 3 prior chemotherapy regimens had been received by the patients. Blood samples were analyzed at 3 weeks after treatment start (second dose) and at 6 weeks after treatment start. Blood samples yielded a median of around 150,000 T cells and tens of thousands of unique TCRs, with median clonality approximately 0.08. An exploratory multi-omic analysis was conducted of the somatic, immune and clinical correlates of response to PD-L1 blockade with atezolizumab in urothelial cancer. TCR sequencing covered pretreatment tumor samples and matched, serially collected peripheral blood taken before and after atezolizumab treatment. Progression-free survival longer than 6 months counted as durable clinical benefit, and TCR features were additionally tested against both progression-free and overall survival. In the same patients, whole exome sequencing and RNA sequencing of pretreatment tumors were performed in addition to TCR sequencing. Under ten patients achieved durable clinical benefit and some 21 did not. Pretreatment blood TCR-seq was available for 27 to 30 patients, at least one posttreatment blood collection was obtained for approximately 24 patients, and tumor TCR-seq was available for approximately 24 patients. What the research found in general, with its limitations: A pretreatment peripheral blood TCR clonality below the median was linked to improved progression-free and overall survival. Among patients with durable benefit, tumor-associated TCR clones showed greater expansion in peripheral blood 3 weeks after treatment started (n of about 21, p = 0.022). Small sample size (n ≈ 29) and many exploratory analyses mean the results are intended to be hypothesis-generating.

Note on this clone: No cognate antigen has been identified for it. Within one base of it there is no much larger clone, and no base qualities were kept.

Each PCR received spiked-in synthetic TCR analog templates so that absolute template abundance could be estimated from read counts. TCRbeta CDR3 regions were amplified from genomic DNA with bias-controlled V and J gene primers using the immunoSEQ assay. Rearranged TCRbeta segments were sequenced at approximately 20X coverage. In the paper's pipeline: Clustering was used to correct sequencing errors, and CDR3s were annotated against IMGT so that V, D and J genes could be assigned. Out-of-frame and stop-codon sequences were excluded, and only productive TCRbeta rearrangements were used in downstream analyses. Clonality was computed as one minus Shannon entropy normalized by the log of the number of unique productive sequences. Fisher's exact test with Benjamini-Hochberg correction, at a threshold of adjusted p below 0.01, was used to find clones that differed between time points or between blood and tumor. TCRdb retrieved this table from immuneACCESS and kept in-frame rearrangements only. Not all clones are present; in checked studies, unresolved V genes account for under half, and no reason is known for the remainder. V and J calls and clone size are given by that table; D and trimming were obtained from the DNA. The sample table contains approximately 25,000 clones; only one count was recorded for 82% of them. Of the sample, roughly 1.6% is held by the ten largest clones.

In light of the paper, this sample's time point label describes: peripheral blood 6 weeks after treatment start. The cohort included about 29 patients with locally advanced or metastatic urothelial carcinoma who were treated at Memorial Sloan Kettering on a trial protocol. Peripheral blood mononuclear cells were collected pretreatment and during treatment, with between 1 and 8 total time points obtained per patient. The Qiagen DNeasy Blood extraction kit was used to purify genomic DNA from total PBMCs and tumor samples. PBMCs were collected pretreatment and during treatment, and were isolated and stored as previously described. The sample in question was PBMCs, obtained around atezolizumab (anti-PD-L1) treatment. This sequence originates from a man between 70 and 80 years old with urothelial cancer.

The CDR3 reads as follows: CASSSRPGGSYNEQFF. The nucleotide sequence reads as follows: TGTGCCAGCAGTTCTCGACCGGGAGGCTCCTACAATGAGCAGTTCTTC. The chain joins TRBV6-5 to TRBJ2-1; 7 nucleotides in the junction match TRBD2. Trimmed from V: 4 bases; trimmed from J: 0 bases; junction bases lacking a gene match: 6. Including the terminal cysteine and phenylalanine, the CDR3 comprises 16 residues. Solely the CDR3 DNA is kept, with 48 bases framed from the first base. The germline V gene provides CDR1 MNHEY and CDR2 SVGAGI.